These 16 T cell receptor beta chains came from one sample sequenced in a study of T cells in Graves' hyperthyroidism and ophthalmopathy. TCR beta CDR3 regions were amplified from RNA transcripts. Carried out on the TCR CDR3, a first-round RT-PCR used the HTBI primer set. Each CDR3 protein is one row after TCRdb ran MiXCR on the multiplex PCR reads. Of about 460,000 distinct CDR3 sequences listed, 22% are singletons. Sequencing was performed on blood. The receptors were gathered from a woman in her sixties or seventies with Graves' ophthalmopathy.

This clonotype has only a few counts. The genes are TRBV30 and TRBJ2-1; D is unclear. CDR1 and CDR2 (germline): GTSNPN, SVGIG (reference sequence). CDR3 length: 12 amino acids. Trimming shortened V by 3 bases and J by 8 bases, and 11 bases separated the two germline ends. The CDR3 region has the DNA TGTGCCTGGAGGGAGTTAGGCGATGAGCAGTTCTTC. This codes for CAWRELGDEQFF.

This clonotype has just a few counts. The chain uses TRBV6-1 and TRBJ1-5; no definite D call. Germline loops: CDR1 MNHNS, CDR2 SASEGT. V lost 2 bases, J lost 6 bases, and 8 bases lay in between. The CDR3 runs to 13 residues. The CDR3 loop reads CASSEFNGQPQHF. The CDR3, as DNA: TGTGCCAGCAGTGAATTTAATGGTCAGCCCCAGCATTTT.

This clonotype has only a few counts. The gene calls are TRBV7-8 and TRBJ2-1; 7 bases match TRBD2. The ends lost 7 bases at V and 8 bases at J; junction bases unmatched: 8. Looked up from germline, CDR1 is SGHVS and CDR2 is FQNEAQ. The CDR3 is 13 residues long. CDR3 protein: CASKGSGSHEQFF. In DNA form, the CDR3 reads TGTGCCAGCAAAGGTAGCGGGTCCCATGAGCAGTTCTTC. Drawing the rest from reference TRBV7-8 and TRBJ2-1, the complete variable domain is GAGVSQSPRYKVAKRGQDVALRCDPISGHVSLFWYQQALGQGPEFLTYFQNEAQLDKSGLPSDRFFAERPEGSVSTLKIQRTQQEDSAVYLCASKGSGSHEQFFGPGTRLTVL.

This chain uses TRBV19 with TRBJ2-2; D unclear. The CDR3 runs to 16 residues. Germline V lookup: CDR1 LNHDA, CDR2 SQIVND (reference sequence). The V gene lost 3 bases and the J gene lost 0 bases, with 11 bases spanning the gap. CDR3 in amino acids: CASSIWTPANTGELFF. CDR3 in DNA: TGTGCCAGTAGTATCTGGACGCCTGCGAACACCGGGGAGCTGTTTTTT.

This clonotype appeared many times. The chain uses TRBV7-6 and TRBJ2-3; D not resolved. Germline V CDR1 and CDR2: SGHVS, FNYEAQ. The CDR3 covers 15 residues. V shed 8 bases and J shed 0 bases, with 15 bases lying between them. In nucleotides, the CDR3 is TGTGCCAGCGCGCCAGTGGTCGCTAGCACAGATACGCAGTATTTT. This codes for CASAPVVASTDTQYF.

V is TRBV6-1 and J is TRBJ2-7, with TRBD2 matching 12 bases. V shed 2 bases and J 6 bases; nucleotides not matched to a gene: 11. Germline V gene lookup returns CDR1 MNHNS and CDR2 SASEGT. This CDR3 has 17 amino acids. The DNA of the CDR3 is TGTGCCAGCAGTGAAATAGGGCTAGCGGGAGGGCCCCGCGAGCAGTACTTC. This gives the protein CASSEIGLAGGPREQYF.

This clonotype was observed at least ten times. V usage is TRBV12-3 or TRBV12-4 and J usage is TRBJ1-6; no reliable D call. The CDR3 runs 13 residues. Trimming stripped 5 bases from V and 8 bases from J, with 10 bases between. CDR3 DNA sequence: TGTGCCAGCAGTACCTGGACTGATTCACCCCTCCACTTT. It yields the protein CASSTWTDSPLHF.

The sample holds a few counts of this clonotype. The J gene is TRBJ2-1, the V gene TRBV5-6, with D tentatively TRBD2 (5 bases). CDR1 and CDR2 (germline): SGHDT, YYEEEE. This CDR3 has 14 residues. Trimming removed 2 bases at V and 3 bases at J, with 9 bases between. CDR3 in amino acids: CASSFPGNYNEQFF. The CDR3 DNA is TGTGCCAGCAGCTTCCCGGGAAACTACAATGAGCAGTTCTTC.

This clonotype was counted many times. This chain uses TRBV7-2 with TRBJ1-5, with D unclear. The V gene lost 3 bases and the J gene lost 4 bases, with 7 bases spanning the gap. Germline loops: CDR1 SGHTA, CDR2 FQGNSA. The CDR3 covers 13 residues. CDR3 nucleotides: TGTGCCAGCAGCTTCCCACATAATCAGCCCCAGCATTTT. Protein sequence: CASSFPHNQPQHF.

The gene calls are TRBV2 and TRBJ1-4; weak D call: TRBD1 (5 bases). This CDR3 spans 16 amino acids. V gave up 5 bases and J gave up 3 bases, with 16 bases separating them. Germline V gene data show CDR1 as SNHLY and CDR2 as FYNNEI. CDR3 residues: CASSPPTGVSNEKLFF. DNA of the CDR3: TGTGCCAGCAGTCCCCCAACAGGTGTATCTAATGAAAAACTGTTTTTT.

This clonotype came up a few times. This could be a read error, since a much larger clone is one nucleotide away. The chain joins TRBV7-8 to TRBJ2-1; tentatively, D is TRBD1 (5 bases). The CDR3 loop spans 15 amino acids. Trimming shortened V by 4 bases and J by 9 bases, and 19 bases separated the two germline ends. Germline V gives CDR1 SGHVS, CDR2 FQNEAQ. CDR3 residues: CASSSQGSLLREQFF. The CDR3 nucleotides read TGTGCCAGCAGCTCGCAGGGAAGCCTACTCCGTGAGCAGTTCTTC.

This clonotype was counted a few times. This chain connects TRBV6-1 to TRBJ1-5, with 7 positions matching TRBD1. The germline V gene has CDR1 MNHNS and CDR2 SASEGT. Losses at the gene ends were 6 bases for V and 3 bases for J; bases not matched to a gene: 2. The CDR3 is made up of 13 amino acids. The CDR3 loop reads CASRGQVNQPQHF. CDR3 DNA sequence: TGTGCCAGCAGAGGACAGGTCAATCAGCCCCAGCATTTT.

V and J are TRBV20-1 and TRBJ1-1; perhaps TRBD1 as D (6 bases). This CDR3 is built from 14 residues. CDR1 is DFQATT and CDR2 is SNEGSKA in the germline V gene (reference sequence). Between the trimmed V and J ends, which lost 5 bases and 0 bases, there was a span of 13 bases. The CDR3 spells CSAAGGHMNTEAFF. In nucleotides, the CDR3 is TGCAGTGCTGCGGGGGGGCACATGAACACTGAAGCTTTCTTT.

The rearrangement uses TRBV7-8 and TRBJ2-5; 7 bases line up with TRBD2. Germline CDR1 is SGHVS and CDR2 is FQNEAQ. The trim removed 1 base at V and 6 bases at J, leaving 8 bases unmatched. The CDR3 length is 15 residues. In DNA, the CDR3 is TGTGCCAGCAGCTTAGATGTAGCGGGCTCCAAGACCCAGTACTTC. Protein sequence: CASSLDVAGSKTQYF.

Ten or more counts support this clonotype. V usage is TRBV12-3 or TRBV12-4 and J usage is TRBJ2-3; 7 positions agree with TRBD2. Trimming at V came to 3 bases and at J to 2 bases, leaving 5 bases not matched to a gene. The CDR3 contains 15 residues. The CDR3 nucleotides are TGTGCCAGCAGTTTTGGGACTACCTACACAGATACGCAGTATTTT. Translating gives CASSFGTTYTDTQYF.

As concerns this clonotype: Its ends do not fully match the called genes, so a read error is possible. The V and J genes are TRBV7-9 and TRBJ2-7; D ambiguous. The V gene's germline CDR1 is SEHNR and CDR2 FQNEAQ (reference sequence). This CDR3 has 15 residues. This chain's CDR3 is CASSSYTDGNYGQYF. CDR3 coding DNA: TGTGCCAGCAGCTCCTACACGGACGGTAACTACGGGCAGTACTTC.